Listed here are 5 T cell receptor beta chains from one sample, sequenced in a study of cytomegalovirus exposure and HLA in healthy donors. Primers: 60 Vbeta forward and 13 Jbeta reverse. Using immunoSEQ multiplex PCR, the repertoire was profiled, and TCRdb retains in-frame clones only, with some absent. The repertoire holds 150,000 to 200,000 clones, with less than 90% as singletons. Sequencing used PBMCs. All receptors come from a male donor in good health and CMV-seropositive.

Written as DNA, the CDR3 is TGTGCCAGCAGCCAAGATGGGACAGGGGAAGCTTTCTTT. Translating gives CASSQDGTGEAFF. The V call is TRBV4-2, the J call TRBJ1-1, with 9 bases aligning to TRBD1. Germline V gene data show CDR1 as LGHNA and CDR2 as YNFKEQ. The CDR3 is 13 amino acids. After removal of 0 bases from V and 8 bases from J, the junction contained 1 base not matched to a gene.

The chain recombines TRBV19 with TRBJ2-2; TRBD2 matches 7 bases. The CDR3 sequence is 17 residues long. V gave up 0 bases and J gave up 1 base; unmatched junction bases: 5. CDR1 is LNHDA and CDR2 is SQIVND in the germline V gene (reference sequence). CDR3 region: CASSIDRAGVNTGELFF. The CDR3 DNA reads TGTGCCAGTAGTATAGATCGGGCGGGAGTGAACACCGGGGAGCTGTTTTTT.

The chain links TRBV15 to TRBJ1-5; TRBD1 is a possible D gene (5 bases). The CDR3 sequence is 15 residues long. The germline gives CDR1 LNHNV, CDR2 YYDKDF (reference sequence). V lost 3 bases and J 0 bases, leaving 9 bases between the germline ends. The CDR3 region has the DNA TGTGCCACCAGCAGGCCGACAGATAGCAATCAGCCCCAGCATTTT. This gives the protein CATSRPTDSNQPQHF.

The rearrangement uses TRBV14 and TRBJ1-2, with D unresolved. The germline V and J ends were trimmed by 4 bases and 2 bases, with 8 bases remaining between them. This CDR3 spans 13 amino acids. Germline loops: CDR1 SGHDN, CDR2 FVKESK. CDR3 DNA sequence: TGTGCCAGCAGCCCCGGGGAGAACTATGGCTACACCTTC. This translates into CASSPGENYGYTF. The whole variable domain, filled in from reference TRBV14 and TRBJ1-2, reads EAGVTQFPSHSVIEKGQTVTLRCDPISGHDNLYWYRRVMGKEIKFLLHFVKESKQDESGMPNNRFLAERTGGTYSTLKVQPAELEDSGVYFCASSPGENYGYTFGSGTRLTVV.

The V gene is TRBV23-1, the J gene TRBJ1-3; D remains ambiguous. TRBV23-1 is treated as an ORF (open reading frame) with a function not yet certain. This CDR3 is 16 amino acids long. V was cut by 4 bases and J by 0 bases, with 13 bases left in between. The CDR3 sequence is CASSPGRVNSGNTIYF. The CDR3 nucleotides are TGCGCCAGCAGTCCGGGTCGCGTTAACTCTGGAAACACCATATATTTT.